The rows below give T cell receptor beta chains drawn from one sample of a study of regulatory T cells in long-lasting Graves disease. TCRdb ran MiXCR on the multiplex PCR reads and lists one entry per CDR3 protein. The table has some 250,000 distinct CDR3 sequences, roughly 18% seen once. Sequencing used peripheral blood mononuclear cells (PBMCs), obtained at new diagnosis, from a patient treated with antithyroid drugs. The origin of the receptors is a female donor with Graves disease. Each CDR3 is given with its conserved first and last residue. Fields, in order: D gene, J gene, clone size, V gene, CDR3 protein, CDR3 DNA. D genes are given only for firm matches. Clone size is stated in some rows and not others, as once, few, many or a class when expanded.

d_gene: NA; j_gene: TRBJ1-3; abundance: NA; v_gene: TRBV9; CDR3aa: CASSTQQTDTIYF; CDR3nt: TGTGCCAGCTCTACCCAACAAACTGACACCATATATTTT
d_gene: TRBD2; j_gene: TRBJ2-1; abundance: many; v_gene: TRBV6-2/TRBV6-3; CDR3aa: CASRPQLAGGGPYNEQFF; CDR3nt: TGTGCCAGCAGGCCCCAACTAGCGGGAGGGGGTCCCTACAATGAGCAGTTCTTC
d_gene: NA; j_gene: TRBJ2-3; abundance: many; v_gene: TRBV12-3/TRBV12-4; CDR3aa: CASKPRSGSTDTQYF; CDR3nt: TGTGCCAGCAAGCCCAGAAGCGGGAGCACAGATACGCAGTATTTT
d_gene: NA; j_gene: TRBJ2-1; abundance: many; v_gene: TRBV10-3; CDR3aa: CAISLTHLDEQFF; CDR3nt: TGTGCCATCAGCTTGACTCACCTTGATGAGCAGTTCTTC
d_gene: TRBD2; j_gene: TRBJ2-7; abundance: NA; v_gene: TRBV9; CDR3aa: CASSVEGTSGRPWEQYF; CDR3nt: TGTGCCAGCAGCGTAGAGGGGACTAGCGGGAGACCCTGGGAGCAGTACTTC
d_gene: TRBD2; j_gene: TRBJ2-5; abundance: many; v_gene: TRBV5-4; CDR3aa: CASSLSGSTETQYF; CDR3nt: TGTGCCAGCAGCCTTAGCGGGAGCACGGAGACCCAGTACTTC
d_gene: TRBD2; j_gene: TRBJ2-5; abundance: many; v_gene: TRBV10-3; CDR3aa: CAISVDSGRTQYF; CDR3nt: TGTGCCATCAGTGTTGATAGCGGGAGGACCCAGTACTTC
d_gene: NA; j_gene: TRBJ2-7; abundance: NA; v_gene: TRBV20-1; CDR3aa: CSARKQGDEQYF; CDR3nt: TGCAGTGCTAGAAAACAGGGCGACGAGCAGTACTTC
d_gene: TRBD2; j_gene: TRBJ2-7; abundance: many; v_gene: TRBV10-2; CDR3aa: CASSERSGSRYEQYF; CDR3nt: TGCGCCAGCAGTGAAAGGAGCGGGAGCCGCTACGAGCAGTACTTC
d_gene: NA; j_gene: TRBJ1-5; abundance: many; v_gene: TRBV30; CDR3aa: CAWSGRGQPQHF; CDR3nt: TGTGCCTGGAGTGGAAGGGGTCAGCCCCAGCATTTT
d_gene: NA; j_gene: TRBJ1-4; abundance: many; v_gene: TRBV20-1; CDR3aa: CSARGGTTNEKLFF; CDR3nt: TGCAGTGCTAGAGGGGGGACAACTAATGAAAAACTGTTTTTT
d_gene: NA; j_gene: TRBJ2-7; abundance: many; v_gene: TRBV9; CDR3aa: CASSVDGAWEQYF; CDR3nt: TGTGCCAGCAGCGTAGATGGAGCGTGGGAGCAGTACTTC
d_gene: NA; j_gene: TRBJ2-5; abundance: many; v_gene: TRBV29-1; CDR3aa: CSVEPGNVRETQYF; CDR3nt: TGCAGCGTTGAACCAGGGAATGTCAGGGAGACCCAGTACTTC
d_gene: NA; j_gene: TRBJ2-3; abundance: many; v_gene: TRBV12-3/TRBV12-4; CDR3aa: CAGCFSNEDTQYF; CDR3nt: TGTGCCGGGTGTTTTAGCAATGAAGATACGCAGTATTTT
d_gene: NA; j_gene: TRBJ1-1; abundance: many; v_gene: TRBV5-6; CDR3aa: CASSLGKNTEAFF; CDR3nt: TGTGCCAGCAGCTTGGGGAAGAACACTGAAGCTTTCTTT
d_gene: TRBD2; j_gene: TRBJ2-5; abundance: many; v_gene: TRBV10-2; CDR3aa: CASGEWASGQETQYF; CDR3nt: TGCGCCAGCGGAGAATGGGCTAGCGGACAAGAGACCCAGTACTTC
d_gene: NA; j_gene: TRBJ2-7; abundance: many; v_gene: TRBV6-1; CDR3aa: CASSEATRHRRLGQYF; CDR3nt: TGTGCCAGCAGTGAAGCGACGCGACACCGTCGTTTAGGGCAGTACTTC
d_gene: TRBD1; j_gene: TRBJ2-7; abundance: many; v_gene: TRBV6-5; CDR3aa: CASSYSGQGGEQYF; CDR3nt: TGTGCCAGCAGTTACTCTGGACAGGGTGGCGAGCAGTACTTC
d_gene: NA; j_gene: TRBJ1-1; abundance: many; v_gene: TRBV20-1; CDR3aa: CSATPRVSNTEAFF; CDR3nt: TGCAGTGCCACTCCTAGGGTTTCGAACACTGAAGCTTTCTTT
d_gene: NA; j_gene: TRBJ1-3; abundance: many; v_gene: TRBV2; CDR3aa: CASSPRDFGNTIYF; CDR3nt: TGTGCCAGCAGTCCCCGGGATTTTGGAAACACCATATATTTT
d_gene: NA; j_gene: TRBJ2-1; abundance: many; v_gene: TRBV2; CDR3aa: CASLDTYNEQFF; CDR3nt: TGTGCCAGCTTGGACACCTACAATGAGCAGTTCTTC
d_gene: TRBD1; j_gene: TRBJ2-1; abundance: NA; v_gene: TRBV18; CDR3aa: CASSAGQGALVEQFF; CDR3nt: TGTGCCAGCTCAGCTGGACAGGGGGCGTTGGTTGAGCAGTTCTTC
d_gene: NA; j_gene: TRBJ2-7; abundance: many; v_gene: TRBV18; CDR3aa: CASSPPSRYEQYF; CDR3nt: TGTGCCAGCTCACCACCGAGCCGCTACGAGCAGTACTTC
d_gene: NA; j_gene: TRBJ2-3; abundance: NA; v_gene: TRBV15; CDR3aa: CATSSRLASTDTQYF; CDR3nt: TGTGCCACCAGCTCACGACTGGCTAGCACAGATACGCAGTATTTT
d_gene: NA; j_gene: TRBJ2-1; abundance: many; v_gene: TRBV7-2; CDR3aa: CASSLARLDEQFF; CDR3nt: TGTGCCAGCAGCTTAGCCAGGTTAGATGAGCAGTTCTTC
d_gene: NA; j_gene: TRBJ2-1; abundance: few; v_gene: TRBV20-1; CDR3aa: CSARRGGNEQFF; CDR3nt: TGCAGTGCTAGGAGGGGGGGGAATGAGCAGTTCTTC
d_gene: TRBD1; j_gene: TRBJ1-6; abundance: NA; v_gene: TRBV28; CDR3aa: CAIHTRDRTFSPLHF; CDR3nt: TGTGCCATCCATACCCGGGACAGGACGTTTTCACCCCTCCACTTT
d_gene: TRBD1; j_gene: TRBJ1-5; abundance: many; v_gene: TRBV6-5; CDR3aa: CASSYEGAAPYQPQHF; CDR3nt: TGTGCCAGCAGTTACGAGGGGGCCGCGCCTTATCAGCCCCAGCATTTT
d_gene: TRBD1; j_gene: TRBJ2-7; abundance: many; v_gene: TRBV11-3; CDR3aa: CASSLLGQANYEQYF; CDR3nt: TGTGCCAGCAGCTTATTAGGACAGGCGAACTACGAGCAGTACTTC
d_gene: NA; j_gene: TRBJ2-3; abundance: many; v_gene: TRBV4-2; CDR3aa: CASSPGQDWQYF; CDR3nt: TGTGCCAGCAGCCCCGGACAAGATTGGCAGTATTTT
d_gene: NA; j_gene: TRBJ2-1; abundance: NA; v_gene: TRBV2; CDR3aa: CTSREFGTEQFF; CDR3nt: TGTACCAGCAGGGAATTCGGGACGGAGCAGTTCTTC
d_gene: NA; j_gene: TRBJ1-6; abundance: many; v_gene: TRBV20-1; CDR3aa: CSAQETGGITLHF; CDR3nt: TGCAGTGCTCAGGAGACGGGGGGGATCACCCTCCACTTT
d_gene: NA; j_gene: TRBJ1-2; abundance: many; v_gene: TRBV12-3/TRBV12-4; CDR3aa: CASSRIRPLEGEYGYTF; CDR3nt: TGTGCCAGCAGTAGAATAAGACCCCTGGAGGGTGAATATGGCTACACCTTC
d_gene: NA; j_gene: TRBJ2-7; abundance: many; v_gene: TRBV20-1; CDR3aa: CSAPNGAGRSYEQYF; CDR3nt: TGCAGTGCTCCTAATGGGGCGGGACGAAGCTACGAGCAGTACTTC
d_gene: TRBD2; j_gene: TRBJ2-3; abundance: many; v_gene: TRBV2; CDR3aa: CASSRLAGSSNTQYF; CDR3nt: TGTGCCAGCAGCAGACTAGCGGGGTCGTCTAATACGCAGTATTTT